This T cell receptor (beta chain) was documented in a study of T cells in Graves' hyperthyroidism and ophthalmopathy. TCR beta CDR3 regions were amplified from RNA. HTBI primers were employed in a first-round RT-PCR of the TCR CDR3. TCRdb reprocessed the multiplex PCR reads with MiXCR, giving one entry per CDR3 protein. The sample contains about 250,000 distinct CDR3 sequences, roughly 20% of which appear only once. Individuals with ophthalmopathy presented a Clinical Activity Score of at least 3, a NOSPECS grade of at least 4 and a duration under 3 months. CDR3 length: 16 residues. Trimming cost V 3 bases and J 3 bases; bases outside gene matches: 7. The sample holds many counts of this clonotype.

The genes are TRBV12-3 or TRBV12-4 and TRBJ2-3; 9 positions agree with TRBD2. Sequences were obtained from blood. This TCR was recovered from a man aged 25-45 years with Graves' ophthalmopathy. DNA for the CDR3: TGTGCCAGCAGTTTCGCAGCGGGAGGAGCGACAGATACGCAGTATTTT. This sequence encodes CASSFAAGGATDTQYF.